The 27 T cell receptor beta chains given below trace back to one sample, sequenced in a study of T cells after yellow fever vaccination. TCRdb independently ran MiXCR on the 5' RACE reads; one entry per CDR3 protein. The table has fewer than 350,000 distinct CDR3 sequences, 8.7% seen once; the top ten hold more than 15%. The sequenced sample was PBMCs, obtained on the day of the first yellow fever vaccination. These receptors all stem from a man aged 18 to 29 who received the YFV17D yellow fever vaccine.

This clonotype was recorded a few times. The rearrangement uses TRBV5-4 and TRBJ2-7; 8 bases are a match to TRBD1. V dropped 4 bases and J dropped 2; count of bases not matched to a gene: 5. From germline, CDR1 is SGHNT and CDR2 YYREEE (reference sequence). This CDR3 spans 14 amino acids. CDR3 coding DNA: TGTGCCAGCAGCCGGGGGACAGGAGCCTACGAGCAGTACGTC. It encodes CASSRGTGAYEQYV.

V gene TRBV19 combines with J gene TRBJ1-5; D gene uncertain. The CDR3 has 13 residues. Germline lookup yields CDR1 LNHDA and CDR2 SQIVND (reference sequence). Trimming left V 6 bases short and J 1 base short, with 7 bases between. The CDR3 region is CASSHTSNQPQHF. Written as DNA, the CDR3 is TGTGCCAGTAGCCACACCAGCAATCAGCCCCAGCATTTT.

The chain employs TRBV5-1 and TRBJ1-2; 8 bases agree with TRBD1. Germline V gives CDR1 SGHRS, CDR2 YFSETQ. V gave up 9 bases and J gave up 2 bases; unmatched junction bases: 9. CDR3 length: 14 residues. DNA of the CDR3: TGCGCCACCGCTCCCGGACAGGGCAACTATGGCTACACCTTC. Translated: CATAPGQGNYGYTF.

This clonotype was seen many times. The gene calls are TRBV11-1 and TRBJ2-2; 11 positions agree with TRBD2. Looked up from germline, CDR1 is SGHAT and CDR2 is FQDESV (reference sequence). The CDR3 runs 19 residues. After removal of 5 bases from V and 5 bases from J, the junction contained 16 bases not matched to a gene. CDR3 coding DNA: TGTGCCAGCAGCCCCCGCCCCCTAGCGGGGGGACGAAGGACCGGGGAGCTGTTTTTT. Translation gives CASSPRPLAGGRRTGELFF.

The DNA of the CDR3 is TGTGCCAGCTCTCAATCGACAGGGGCCTACGAGCAGTACGTC. It translates to CASSQSTGAYEQYV. This chain joins TRBV18 and TRBJ2-7, with 8 positions matching TRBD1. From germline, CDR1 is KGHSH and CDR2 LQKENI. This CDR3 comprises 14 residues. Trimming took 6 bases from V and 2 from J; bases not matched to a gene: 6.

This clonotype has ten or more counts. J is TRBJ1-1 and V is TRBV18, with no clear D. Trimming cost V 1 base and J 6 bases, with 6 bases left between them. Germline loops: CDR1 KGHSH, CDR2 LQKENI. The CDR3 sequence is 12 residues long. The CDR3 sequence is CASSPRGPEAFF. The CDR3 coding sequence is TGTGCCAGCTCACCACGAGGGCCTGAAGCTTTCTTT.

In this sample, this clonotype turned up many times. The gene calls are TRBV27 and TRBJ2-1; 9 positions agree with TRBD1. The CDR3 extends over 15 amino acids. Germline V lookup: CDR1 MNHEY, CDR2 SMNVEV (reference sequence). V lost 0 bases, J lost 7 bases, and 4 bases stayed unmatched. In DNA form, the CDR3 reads TGTGCCAGCAGTTTATCGGACAGGGGACTAAATGAGCAGTTCTTC. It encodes CASSLSDRGLNEQFF.

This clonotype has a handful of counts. The CDR3 sequence: CASSAAGGMHNTQYF. The DNA for the CDR3 is TGTGCCAGCAGCGCCGCGGGGGGGATGCATAATACGCAGTATTTT. The rearrangement links TRBV7-2 to TRBJ2-3; 9 nucleotides align to TRBD2. This CDR3 is built from 15 residues. Germline trimming cut 5 bases from V and 7 bases from J; bases unmatched to any gene: 10. Germline-derived CDR1 and CDR2 are SGHTA and FQGNSA.

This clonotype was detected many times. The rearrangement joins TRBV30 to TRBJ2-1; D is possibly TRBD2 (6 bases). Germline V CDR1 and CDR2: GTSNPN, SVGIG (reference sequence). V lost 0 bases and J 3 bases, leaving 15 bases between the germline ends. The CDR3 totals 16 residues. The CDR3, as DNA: TGTGCCTGGAGTGTAGCTGGGACTCACTACTACAATGAGCAGTTCTTC. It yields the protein CAWSVAGTHYYNEQFF.

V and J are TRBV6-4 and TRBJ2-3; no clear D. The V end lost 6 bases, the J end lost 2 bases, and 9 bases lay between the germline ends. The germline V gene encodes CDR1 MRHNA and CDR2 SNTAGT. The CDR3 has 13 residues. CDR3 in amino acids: CASRGAATDTQYF. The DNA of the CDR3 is TGTGCCAGCAGAGGTGCAGCCACAGATACGCAGTATTTT.

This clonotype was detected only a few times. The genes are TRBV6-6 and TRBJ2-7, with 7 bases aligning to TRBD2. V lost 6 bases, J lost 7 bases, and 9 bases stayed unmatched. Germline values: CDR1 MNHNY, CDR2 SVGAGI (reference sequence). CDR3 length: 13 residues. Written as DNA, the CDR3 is TGTGCCAGCAGAGACTGGGACTACAAGGAGCAGTACGTC. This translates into CASRDWDYKEQYV.

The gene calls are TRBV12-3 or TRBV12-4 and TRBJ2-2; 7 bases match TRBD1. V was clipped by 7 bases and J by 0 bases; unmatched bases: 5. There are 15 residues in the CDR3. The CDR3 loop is CASTTGQTNTGELFF. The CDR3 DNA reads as TGTGCCAGCACTACGGGACAGACGAACACCGGGGAGCTGTTTTTT.

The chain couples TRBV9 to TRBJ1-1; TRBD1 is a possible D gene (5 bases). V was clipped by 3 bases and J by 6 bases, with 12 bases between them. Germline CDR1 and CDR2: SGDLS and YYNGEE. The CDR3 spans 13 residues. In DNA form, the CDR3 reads TGTGCCAGCAGCGCCACAGGTTCAGCTGAAGCTTTCTTT. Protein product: CASSATGSAEAFF.

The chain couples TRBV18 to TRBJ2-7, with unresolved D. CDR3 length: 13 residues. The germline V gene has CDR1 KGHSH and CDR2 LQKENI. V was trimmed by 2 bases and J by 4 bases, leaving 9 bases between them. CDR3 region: CASSPGSGYEQYV. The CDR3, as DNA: TGTGCCAGCTCACCAGGGTCCGGGTACGAGCAGTACGTC.

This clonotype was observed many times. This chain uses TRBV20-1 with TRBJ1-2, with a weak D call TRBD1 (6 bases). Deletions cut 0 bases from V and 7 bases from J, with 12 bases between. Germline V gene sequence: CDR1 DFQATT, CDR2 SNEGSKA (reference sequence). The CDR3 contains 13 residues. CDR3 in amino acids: CSARDGTSGGYTF. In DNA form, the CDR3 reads TGCAGTGCTAGAGATGGGACATCGGGTGGCTACACCTTC.

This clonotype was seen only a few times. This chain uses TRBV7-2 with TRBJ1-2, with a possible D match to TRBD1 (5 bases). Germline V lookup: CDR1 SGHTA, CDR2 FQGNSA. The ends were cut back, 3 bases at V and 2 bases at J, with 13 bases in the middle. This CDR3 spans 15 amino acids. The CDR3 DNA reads TGTGCCAGCAGCTTTCTCGGGACGGCCAACTATGGCTACACCTTC. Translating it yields CASSFLGTANYGYTF.

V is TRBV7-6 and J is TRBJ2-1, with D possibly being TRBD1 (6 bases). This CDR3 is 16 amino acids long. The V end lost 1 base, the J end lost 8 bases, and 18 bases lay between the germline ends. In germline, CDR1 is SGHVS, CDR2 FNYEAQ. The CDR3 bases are TGTGCCAGCAGCTTAGTTGGGGGCACAGGGCCCCATGAGCAGTTCTTC. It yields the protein CASSLVGGTGPHEQFF.

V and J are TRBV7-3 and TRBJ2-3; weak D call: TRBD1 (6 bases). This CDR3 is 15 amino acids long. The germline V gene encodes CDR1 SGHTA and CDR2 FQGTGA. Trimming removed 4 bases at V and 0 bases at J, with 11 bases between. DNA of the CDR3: TGTGCCAGCAGCTCAATTGGGGGCAGCACAGATACGCAGTATTTT. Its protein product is CASSSIGGSTDTQYF.

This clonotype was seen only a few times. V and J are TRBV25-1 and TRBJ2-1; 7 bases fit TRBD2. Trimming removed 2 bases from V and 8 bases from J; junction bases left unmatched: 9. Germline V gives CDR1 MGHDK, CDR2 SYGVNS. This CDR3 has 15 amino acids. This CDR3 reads CASSEATGGFYEQFF. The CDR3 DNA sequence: TGTGCCAGCAGTGAAGCTACCGGGGGGTTTTATGAGCAGTTCTTC.

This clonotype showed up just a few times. The CDR3 protein is CSARELQRQETQYF. CDR3 sequence (DNA): TGCAGTGCTAGAGAGTTGCAGCGGCAGGAGACCCAGTACTTC. The chain uses TRBV20-1 and TRBJ2-5; D perhaps matches TRBD2 (5 bases). This CDR3 region has 14 residues. The germline V gene has CDR1 DFQATT and CDR2 SNEGSKA (reference sequence). The V and J ends lost 0 bases and 5 bases respectively, with 13 bases between them.

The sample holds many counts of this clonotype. In DNA, the CDR3 is TGCGCCAGCAGCTTGAACCGGGACTCTAGTCGAGGCTACACCTTC. It translates to CASSLNRDSSRGYTF. The chain employs TRBV5-1 and TRBJ1-2; a possible D gene is TRBD1 (5 bases). This CDR3 is 15 amino acids long. Trimming shortened V by 1 base and J by 8 bases, and 18 bases separated the two germline ends. In germline, CDR1 is SGHRS, CDR2 YFSETQ. The whole variable domain, filled in from reference TRBV5-1 and TRBJ1-2, reads KAGVTQTPRYLIKTRGQQVTLSCSPISGHRSVSWYQQTPGQGLQFLFEYFSETQRNKGNFPGRFSGRQFSNSRSEMNVSTLELGDSALYLCASSLNRDSSRGYTFGSGTRLTVV.

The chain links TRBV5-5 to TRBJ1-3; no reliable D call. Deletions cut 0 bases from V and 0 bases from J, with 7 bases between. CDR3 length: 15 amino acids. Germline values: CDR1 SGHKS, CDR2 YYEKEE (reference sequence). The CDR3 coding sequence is TGTGCCAGCAGCTTGGTCTCTGTCTCTGGAAACACCATATATTTT. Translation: CASSLVSVSGNTIYF.

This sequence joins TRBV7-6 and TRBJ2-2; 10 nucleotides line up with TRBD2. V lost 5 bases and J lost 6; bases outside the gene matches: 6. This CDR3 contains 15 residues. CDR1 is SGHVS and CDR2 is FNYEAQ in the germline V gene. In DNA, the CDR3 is TGTGCCAGCAGCCTGTCTAGCGGGGGCCCCGGGGAGCTGTTTTTT. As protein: CASSLSSGGPGELFF.

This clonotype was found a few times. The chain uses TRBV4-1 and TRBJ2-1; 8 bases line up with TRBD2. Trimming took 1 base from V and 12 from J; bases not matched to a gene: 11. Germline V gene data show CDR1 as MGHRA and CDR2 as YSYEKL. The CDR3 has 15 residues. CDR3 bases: TGCGCCAGCAGCCAAGTTCAAGCGGGGGAGGCAGGGCAGTTCTTC. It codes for CASSQVQAGEAGQFF.

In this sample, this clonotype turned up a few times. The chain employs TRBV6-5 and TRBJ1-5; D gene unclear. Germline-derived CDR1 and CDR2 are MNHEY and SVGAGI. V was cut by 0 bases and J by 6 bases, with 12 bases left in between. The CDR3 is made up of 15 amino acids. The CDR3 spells CASSYSRWARQPQHF. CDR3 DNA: TGTGCCAGCAGTTACTCGAGGTGGGCGCGTCAGCCCCAGCATTTT.

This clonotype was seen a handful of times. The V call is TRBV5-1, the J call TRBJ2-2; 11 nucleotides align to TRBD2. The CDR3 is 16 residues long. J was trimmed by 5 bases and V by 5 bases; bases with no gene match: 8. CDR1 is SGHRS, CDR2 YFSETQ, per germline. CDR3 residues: CASRTGTSGETGELFF. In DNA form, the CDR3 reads TGCGCCAGCAGAACCGGGACTAGCGGAGAAACCGGGGAGCTGTTTTTT.

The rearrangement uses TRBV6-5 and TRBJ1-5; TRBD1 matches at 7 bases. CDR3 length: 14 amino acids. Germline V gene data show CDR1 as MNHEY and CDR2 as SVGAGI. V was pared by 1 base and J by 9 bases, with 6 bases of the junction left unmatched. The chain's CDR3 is CASSYYRGQGPQHF. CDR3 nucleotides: TGTGCCAGCAGTTACTACAGGGGTCAGGGGCCCCAGCATTTT.